The present T cell receptor (beta chain) was sequenced within a study of blood T cell repertoires in COVID-19. Study-level background: Sites across the United States, Italy and Spain contributed samples from acute and convalescent COVID-19. T cells, B-cell-depleted T cells, or PBMCs supplied cDNA or gDNA.

As handled by the study authors: The authors estimated nucleated cell counts from reference gene primer amplification. Libraries were prepared by immunoSEQ multiplex PCR; TCRdb keeps only in-frame clonotypes and omits some of them. V and J calls and clone size are given by that table; D and trimming were obtained from the DNA. This sample has tens of thousands of clones; around 82% occur once, and the top ten carry 5.5% to 6.5%. Material for sequencing was peripheral blood. The sequence came from a woman at least 80 years old with acute or convalescent COVID-19.

In DNA form, the CDR3 reads TGTGCCAGCAGCTTGCAGGGGGATGTCAATCAGCCCCAGCATTTT. Protein sequence: CASSLQGDVNQPQHF. This chain connects TRBV5-8 to TRBJ1-5, with 7 positions matching TRBD1. Unmatched junction bases numbered 4, after V lost 1 base and J lost 3 bases. This CDR3 has 15 amino acids. CDR1 is SGHTS, CDR2 YDEGEE, per germline.